Each of the 11 T cell receptor beta chains below was sequenced from the same sample in a study of response to subunit inactivated influenza vaccine. TCRdb analysed the RT-PCR reads with MiXCR anew, one entry per CDR3 protein. In the table there are about 170,000 distinct CDR3 sequences, about 10% of which are singletons. The source material was CD8+ T cells sorted from PBMCs, sampled about 24 months after vaccination. All receptors derive from a man aged 50 to 69 who received an inactivated influenza vaccine.

This chain links TRBV5-1 with TRBJ1-2; possible D gene TRBD1, 6 bases. The V and J ends lost 0 bases and 6 bases respectively, with 15 bases between them. This CDR3 spans 15 amino acids. Germline assignment: CDR1 SGHRS and CDR2 YFSETQ. This CDR3 is CASSLEQGFRDGYTF. The CDR3 bases are TGCGCCAGCAGCTTGGAACAGGGCTTCCGGGATGGCTACACCTTC.

The sample holds a few counts of this clonotype. The rearrangement uses TRBV27 and TRBJ2-1; 11 nucleotides line up with TRBD2. CDR1 is MNHEY and CDR2 is SMNVEV in the germline V gene (reference sequence). V lost 8 bases, J lost 7 bases, and 13 bases stayed unmatched. CDR3 length: 16 amino acids. The CDR3 region has the DNA TGTGCCAGCGCCACTAGCGGGAGACCCCTGGAAAATGAGCAGTTCTTC. Its protein is CASATSGRPLENEQFF.

The table lists this clonotype with a few counts. The chain couples TRBV5-6 to TRBJ1-2; D is undetermined. V was shortened by 3 bases and J by 2 bases, with 8 bases between the two germline ends. Per germline, CDR1 SGHDT and CDR2 YYEEEE. This CDR3 is 13 amino acids long. The CDR3 reads CASSSGLNYGYTF. CDR3 nucleotides: TGTGCCAGCAGCTCCGGGCTCAACTATGGCTACACCTTC. The full variable domain, in which reference TRBV5-6 and TRBJ1-2 provide the parts outside the CDR3, is DAGVTQSPTHLIKTRGQQVTLRCSPKSGHDTVSWYQQALGQGPQFIFQYYEEEERQRGNFPDRFSGHQFPNYSSELNVNALLLGDSALYLCASSSGLNYGYTFGSGTRLTVV.

This chain joins TRBV28 and TRBJ2-7; TRBD2 matches 11 bases. The CDR3 runs 21 residues. Germline V lookup: CDR1 MDHEN, CDR2 SYDVKM. V shed 3 bases, J shed 0 bases, and the junction held 19 bases outside the gene matches. CDR3 coding DNA: TGTGCCAGCAGTTTTTTTCCTGGGGTAGCGGGAGGGAGCTCCACCTCCTACGAGCAGTACTTC. Its translation is CASSFFPGVAGGSSTSYEQYF.

This clonotype has a handful of counts. The chain joins TRBV12-3 or TRBV12-4 to TRBJ2-7; TRBD2 matches at 15 bases. The CDR3 spans 15 residues. J gave up 4 bases and V 6 bases, and 4 bases lay outside the gene matches. The CDR3 protein is CASSPGTSGGYEQYF. The CDR3 DNA follows: TGTGCCAGCAGCCCAGGGACTAGCGGGGGGTACGAGCAGTACTTC.

This clonotype has a handful of counts. The chain recombines TRBV3-1 with TRBJ2-3; the D is unclear. This CDR3 has 16 amino acids. V was trimmed by 3 bases and J by 1 base, leaving 14 bases between them. Germline CDR1 reads LGHDT; CDR2 reads YNNKEL (reference sequence). CDR3 loop: CASSHGEAWGTDTQYF. The DNA for the CDR3 is TGTGCCAGCAGCCACGGAGAAGCATGGGGCACAGATACGCAGTATTTT.

As concerns this clonotype: One end of the junction varies from germline; a read error may be responsible. This chain joins TRBV29-1 and TRBJ2-2; the match to TRBD1 covers 10 bases. CDR1 is SQVTM and CDR2 is ANQGSEA in the germline V gene. This CDR3 has 14 amino acids. The CDR3 here is CSAPRQGADGELYF. The CDR3, as DNA: TGCAGCGCTCCACGACAGGGGGCTGACGGGGAGCTGTATTTT.

Only a few counts were recorded for this clonotype. The rearrangement joins TRBV12-3 or TRBV12-4 to TRBJ2-1, with D tentatively TRBD1 (6 bases). CDR3 length: 18 residues. The ends were cut back, 2 bases at V and 0 bases at J, with 17 bases in the middle. The CDR3 region has the DNA TGTGCCAGCAGTTTACAACAGGGCCCCGTGAGCTCCTACAATGAGCAGTTCTTC. This gives the protein CASSLQQGPVSSYNEQFF.

The genes are TRBV27 and TRBJ2-3, with 7 positions matching TRBD2. CDR3 size: 15 residues. The ends lost 3 bases at V and 3 bases at J; junction bases unmatched: 6. Looked up from germline, CDR1 is MNHEY and CDR2 is SMNVEV (reference sequence). CDR3 sequence: CASSFGTIPTDTQYF. The CDR3 nucleotides are TGTGCCAGCAGTTTCGGGACTATCCCGACAGATACGCAGTATTTT.

This clonotype has just a few counts. The rearrangement uses TRBV20-1 and TRBJ2-5, with D perhaps TRBD2 (5 bases). Germline CDR1 reads DFQATT; CDR2 reads SNEGSKA (reference sequence). With 6 bases removed from V and 1 base from J, the gap between germline ends came to 24 bases. The CDR3 is made up of 17 amino acids. The CDR3 DNA reads as TGCAGTGCCGATATCCTTCGGGTCAGCGGAACCCAAGAGACCCAGTACTTC. Translating gives CSADILRVSGTQETQYF.

In this sample, this clonotype turned up a few times. The junction does not match germline at one end; this may be a read error. V is TRBV5-1 and J is TRBJ2-7; 11 bases match TRBD1. The CDR3 covers 15 residues. Germline V CDR1 and CDR2: SGHRS, YFSETQ. The CDR3 DNA follows: TGCGCCAGCAGCTCCCAGGACAGGGGGCACTACGAGCGGTACTTC. It specifies CASSSQDRGHYERYF.